What follows are 23 T cell receptor beta chains derived from one specimen sequenced in a study of blood T cell repertoires in COVID-19. The assay was immunoSEQ multiplex PCR, and TCRdb's table has in-frame clones only and misses some. The profile covers fewer than 180,000 clones, with around 87% appearing a single time and 3.5% to 5% taken by the ten largest. Sequences were obtained from peripheral blood. Source of these receptors: a woman between 55 and 75 years old with active or convalescent COVID-19.

The chain has TRBV2 and TRBJ1-5, with D unresolved. V lost 1 base to trimming and J lost 0 bases, with 10 bases between them. Germline CDR1 and CDR2: SNHLY and FYNNEI. This CDR3 has 16 residues. The CDR3 reads CASSEVTVYSNQPQHF. As DNA, the CDR3 is TGTGCCAGCAGTGAAGTTACAGTGTATAGCAATCAGCCCCAGCATTTT.

This clone showed up just once. This chain connects TRBV9 to TRBJ2-5, with TRBD2 identical over 10 bases. The CDR3 extends over 15 amino acids. Trimming took 2 bases from V and 9 from J; bases not matched to a gene: 10. Germline-derived CDR1 and CDR2 are SGDLS and YYNGEE. In DNA, the CDR3 is TGTGCCAGCAGCGTCTCCGGGACTAGCGAGATAGCCCAGTACTTC. Its protein is CASSVSGTSEIAQYF.

CDR3 loop: CASSPSPRGGQETQYF. CDR3 bases: TGTGCCAGCAGCCCCTCCCCTCGGGGGGGACAAGAGACCCAGTACTTC. The chain couples TRBV7-6 to TRBJ2-5; 8 bases align to TRBD2. Germline CDR1 SGHVS, CDR2 FNYEAQ. The CDR3 consists of 16 residues. With 5 bases clipped from V and 2 bases from J, the junction kept 10 bases outside the gene matches.

The rearrangement joins TRBV6-5 to TRBJ1-2; D unresolved. There are 12 residues in the CDR3. Trimming pared 6 bases from V and 7 bases from J, leaving 12 bases between. The germline V gene has CDR1 MNHEY and CDR2 SVGAGI. This chain's CDR3 is CASSPTFGGYTF. CDR3 in DNA: TGTGCCAGCAGCCCAACCTTCGGTGGCTACACCTTC.

The V and J genes are TRBV7-9 and TRBJ1-1, with D unclear. The CDR3 is 18 residues long. CDR1 is SEHNR and CDR2 is FQNEAQ in the germline V gene (reference sequence). V gave up 0 bases and J gave up 0 bases, with 17 bases separating them. The CDR3 here is CASSLAPLSNSMNTEAFF. CDR3 bases: TGTGCCAGCAGCTTAGCGCCCCTGTCTAACAGCATGAACACTGAAGCTTTCTTT.

V is TRBV7-2 and J is TRBJ2-5; perhaps TRBD2 as D (5 bases). The ends were cut back, 5 bases at V and 3 bases at J, with 16 bases in the middle. The CDR3 extends over 15 amino acids. Germline CDR1 and CDR2: SGHTA and FQGNSA. The CDR3 region is CASSDRRAWEETQYF. The CDR3 nucleotides read TGTGCCAGCAGCGACCGGCGGGCGTGGGAAGAGACCCAGTACTTC. The full variable domain, completed using reference TRBV7-2 and TRBJ2-5, is GAGVSQSPSNKVTEKGKDVELRCDPISGHTALYWYRQSLGQGLEFLIYFQGNSAPDKSGLPSDRFSAERTGGSVSTLTIQRTQQEDSAVYLCASSDRRAWEETQYFGPGTRLLVL.

This sequence joins TRBV4-1 and TRBJ2-1; possibly TRBD1 for D (5 bases). CDR1 and CDR2 from the germline V gene are MGHRA and YSYEKL. The V and J ends lost 1 base and 2 bases respectively, with 15 bases between them. The CDR3 extends over 17 amino acids. The CDR3 nucleotides are TGCGCCAGCAGCCAAGTGGGCGCGACAGACCCCTACAATGAGCAGTTCTTC. It yields the protein CASSQVGATDPYNEQFF.

The sample holds a few counts of this clone. J is TRBJ1-1 and V is TRBV2; the D gene is possibly TRBD1 (5 bases). The length of the CDR3 is 14 residues. V was shortened by 6 bases and J by 3 bases, with 14 bases between the two germline ends. Germline CDR1 SNHLY, CDR2 FYNNEI. The CDR3 reads CASSTQGRDTEAFF. As DNA, the CDR3 is TGTGCCAGCAGCACTCAGGGTAGGGACACTGAAGCTTTCTTT.

The chain combines TRBV3-1 (or the pseudogene TRBV3-2) with TRBJ2-7; 9 positions match TRBD2. The CDR3 totals 13 residues. The V gene's germline CDR1 is LGHDT and CDR2 YNNKEL (reference sequence). Trimming took 6 bases from V and 7 from J; bases not matched to a gene: 7. For the CDR3, the DNA is TGTGCCAGCAGTCGTGCGGGGGGGCGAGAGCAGTACTTC. Protein sequence: CASSRAGGREQYF.

The chain employs TRBV19 and TRBJ1-5; TRBD1 agrees at 8 bases. The CDR3 loop spans 17 amino acids. Germline CDR1 reads LNHDA; CDR2 reads SQIVND (reference sequence). Trimming removed 4 bases from V and 2 bases from J; junction bases left unmatched: 10. CDR3 sequence reads: CASSTGQAGRGNQPQHF. In DNA, the CDR3 is TGTGCCAGTAGTACGGGACAGGCGGGGCGTGGCAATCAGCCCCAGCATTTT.

This clone appeared once. Relative to the germline gene, one junction end is altered; a read error may explain this. This chain's CDR3 is CAISDGTGGLVLLANF. CDR3 bases: TGTGCCATCAGTGACGGGACAGGGGGCTTGGTCTTGTTGGCGAACTTT. The chain carries TRBV10-3 and TRBJ1-1; 12 nucleotides align to TRBD1. Germline loops: CDR1 ENHRY, CDR2 SYGVKD. The CDR3 contains 16 residues.

V usage is TRBV7-2 and J usage is TRBJ1-5, with 8 bases that match TRBD1. V trimming: 4 bases; J trimming: 3 bases; junction bases outside the gene matches: 5. The CDR3 runs 15 residues. Germline V gene data show CDR1 as SGHTA and CDR2 as FQGNSA. The CDR3 protein is CASSSGTGHNQPQHF. As DNA, the CDR3 is TGTGCCAGCAGCTCCGGGACAGGCCACAATCAGCCCCAGCATTTT.

This clone was counted only a few times. This chain connects TRBV2 to TRBJ1-2; maybe TRBD1 (6 bases). V was cut by 6 bases and J by 1 base, with 9 bases left in between. CDR3 length: 13 residues. Germline V lookup: CDR1 SNHLY, CDR2 FYNNEI. In DNA form, the CDR3 reads TGTGCCAGCAGCCGGGACAATAACTATGGCTACACCTTC. This codes for CASSRDNNYGYTF.

The chain uses TRBV19 and TRBJ1-2; 8 bases align to TRBD1. V dropped 6 bases and J dropped 8; count of bases not matched to a gene: 8. This CDR3 spans 13 amino acids. Germline V lookup: CDR1 LNHDA, CDR2 SQIVND (reference sequence). In DNA form, the CDR3 reads TGTGCCAGTAGGCCGCAGGGGGCAGAAGGCTACACCTTC. This codes for CASRPQGAEGYTF.

V gene TRBV3-1 (or the pseudogene TRBV3-2) combines with J gene TRBJ2-3; 11 nucleotides align to TRBD2. The germline CDR1 and CDR2 sequences are LGHDT and YNNKEL (reference sequence). The CDR3 runs 15 residues. Losses at the gene ends were 4 bases for V and 2 bases for J; bases not matched to a gene: 2. The CDR3 coding sequence is TGTGCCAGCAGCCCGACTAGCGGGGACACAGATACGCAGTATTTT. Translation: CASSPTSGDTDTQYF.

This clone came up once. The chain has TRBV7-2 and TRBJ1-4; D may be TRBD1 (5 bases). The germline V gene encodes CDR1 SGHTA and CDR2 FQGNSA. The CDR3 is 14 residues long. V was pared by 3 bases and J by 8 bases, with 13 bases between. The CDR3 here is CASSFEAGLEKLFF. The CDR3 nucleotides are TGTGCCAGCAGCTTCGAGGCAGGGTTGGAAAAACTGTTTTTT.

The rearrangement uses TRBV10-3 and TRBJ2-7; no definite D call. CDR3 length equals 13 residues. Germline V lookup: CDR1 ENHRY, CDR2 SYGVKD. Trimming pared 6 bases from V and 4 bases from J, leaving 13 bases between. CDR3 protein: CAIRETVDYEQYF. In DNA form, the CDR3 reads TGTGCCATCAGGGAGACGGTCGATTACGAGCAGTACTTC.

This rearrangement joins TRBV7-9 to TRBJ2-5, with 14 bases lining up with TRBD2. The J segment lost 2 bases and the V segment lost 7 bases, leaving 3 bases of the junction unmatched. The CDR3 contains 15 residues. From germline, CDR1 is SEHNR and CDR2 FQNEAQ (reference sequence). This CDR3 is CASTRTSGRQETQYF. The CDR3 coding sequence is TGTGCCAGCACCCGGACTAGCGGGAGGCAAGAGACCCAGTACTTC.

V is TRBV12-3 or TRBV12-4 and J is TRBJ1-4; 9 positions agree with TRBD1. The J segment lost 8 bases and the V segment lost 7 bases, leaving 5 bases of the junction unmatched. CDR3 length: 13 amino acids. The CDR3 region has the DNA TGTGCCAGCACCCTGGACAGGGGCGAAAAACTGTTTTTT. Protein sequence: CASTLDRGEKLFF.

The chain has TRBV6-6 and TRBJ1-3; D uncertain. Germline V gene lookup returns CDR1 MNHNY and CDR2 SVGAGI (reference sequence). Trimming took 0 bases from V and 1 from J, leaving 7 bases between them. The CDR3 runs 15 residues. The CDR3 region is CASSYSTRSGNTIYF. The DNA for the CDR3 is TGTGCCAGCAGTTACTCGACCAGGTCTGGAAACACCATATATTTT.

The chain is built from TRBV9 and TRBJ2-2; 10 bases are a match to TRBD1. V gave up 4 bases and J gave up 4 bases; unmatched junction bases: 7. Germline V gene sequence: CDR1 SGDLS, CDR2 YYNGEE. The CDR3 has 16 residues. CDR3 nucleotides: TGTGCCAGCAGCCCCCCGGGACAGGGGATCACCGGGGAGCTGTTTTTT. Encoded protein: CASSPPGQGITGELFF.

The chain combines TRBV29-1 with TRBJ1-1; D uncertain. The CDR3 totals 13 residues. Germline V gene lookup returns CDR1 SQVTM and CDR2 ANQGSEA. V lost 7 bases to trimming and J lost 1 base, with 13 bases between them. The CDR3 protein is CSAVKSRNTEAFF. Written as DNA, the CDR3 is TGCAGCGCGGTAAAAAGTAGGAACACTGAAGCTTTCTTT.

The chain combines TRBV7-8 with TRBJ2-7, with 10 bases fitting TRBD1. Trimming removed 3 bases from V and 3 bases from J; junction bases left unmatched: 2. Germline V gives CDR1 SGHVS, CDR2 FQNEAQ. This CDR3 is built from 14 residues. CDR3 sequence reads: CASSFRDRGYEQYF. The CDR3 DNA reads as TGTGCCAGCAGCTTCCGGGACAGGGGCTACGAGCAGTACTTC.